This is a list of T cell receptor beta chains from one sample in a study of cytomegalovirus exposure and HLA in healthy donors. Profiled with immunoSEQ multiplex PCR; TCRdb holds only in-frame clones, not every one. Among about 190,000 clones listed, approximately 81% were seen once. The specimen was PBMCs. All receptors come from a male donor in good health and CMV-seronegative. The CDR3 runs from the conserved cysteine through the conserved F or W. The D gene is left open where the match is weak. Only some rows state a clone size, as once, few, many or a class for expanded clones.

clone size,J gene,V gene,D gene,CDR3 protein,CDR3 DNA
.,TRBJ1-5,TRBV7-9,.,CASSLDSNQPQHF,TGTGCCAGCAGCTTGGACAGTAATCAGCCCCAGCATTTT
.,TRBJ2-7,TRBV18,TRBD2,CASSPPGERGVYEQYF,TGTGCCAGCTCACCCCCGGGCGAACGGGGGGTCTACGAGCAGTACTTC
.,TRBJ1-3,TRBV6-4,TRBD1,CASSHIVPGQGVRSGNTIYF,TGTGCCAGCAGCCACATCGTACCGGGACAGGGGGTTAGATCTGGAAACACCATATATTTT
.,TRBJ1-2,TRBV28,.,CASSLGDRDGYTF,TGTGCCAGCAGTTTAGGAGACAGAGATGGCTACACCTTC
few,TRBJ1-5,TRBV4-2,.,CASSQVGQKNQPQHF,TGTGCCAGCAGCCAAGTAGGACAGAAGAATCAGCCCCAGCATTTT
.,TRBJ1-2,TRBV4-1,.,CASSQVLVAEIYGYTF,TGCGCCAGCAGCCAAGTTTTAGTCGCGGAGATCTATGGCTACACCTTC
.,TRBJ2-6,TRBV28,.,CASSLGAGANVLTF,TGTGCCAGCAGTTTAGGGGCGGGGGCCAACGTCCTGACTTTC
.,TRBJ2-7,TRBV15,.,CATSREGQGGYEQYF,TGTGCCACCAGCAGAGAAGGGCAGGGTGGGTACGAGCAGTACTTC
.,TRBJ2-1,TRBV18,TRBD2,CASSPQRLADNEQFF,TGTGCCAGCTCACCACAAAGACTAGCGGACAATGAGCAGTTCTTC
.,TRBJ1-2,TRBV27,TRBD1,CASSPTGTAVNYGYTF,TGTGCCAGCAGTCCAACCGGGACAGCGGTTAACTATGGCTACACCTTC
.,TRBJ2-7,TRBV4-2,TRBD2,CASSLSGTSGSNPYEQYF,TGTGCCAGCAGCCTAAGCGGGACTAGCGGGAGTAACCCCTACGAGCAGTACTTC
.,TRBJ2-1,TRBV11-3,TRBD1,CASSHQQGANNEQFF,TGTGCCAGCAGCCACCAACAGGGGGCCAACAATGAGCAGTTCTTC
.,TRBJ1-1,TRBV11-1,TRBD1,CASSPQGVAEAFF,TGTGCCAGCAGCCCACAGGGGGTTGCTGAAGCTTTCTTT
.,TRBJ2-7,TRBV6-5,TRBD1,CASSRRDRAYEQYF,TGTGCCAGCAGCCGCCGGGACAGGGCCTACGAGCAGTACTTC
.,TRBJ2-3,TRBV6-4,TRBD2,CASSETSGSGSTDTQYF,TGTGCCAGCAGTGAGACTAGCGGGAGTGGTAGCACAGATACGCAGTATTTT
.,TRBJ2-5,TRBV29-1,TRBD1,CGVDRTGVGETQYF,TGCGGCGTTGATAGGACAGGGGTTGGAGAGACCCAGTACTTC
.,TRBJ1-6,TRBV28,.,CASSLSLGPPLHF,TGTGCCAGCAGTTTATCTCTTGGGCCACCCCTCCACTTT
.,TRBJ1-6,TRBV7-3,.,CASSLNGVPNSPLHF,TGTGCCAGCAGCTTAAACGGAGTCCCAAATTCACCCCTCCACTTT
.,TRBJ2-7,TRBV27,.,CASSRGEQYF,TGTGCCAGCAGCCGGGGTGAGCAGTACTTC
few,TRBJ1-1,TRBV4-2,.,CASSQSRTDPNTEAFF,TGTGCCAGCAGCCAATCCAGGACAGATCCGAACACTGAAGCTTTCTTT
few,TRBJ2-7,TRBV5-4,TRBD1,CASSPTDRGEIEQYF,TGTGCCAGCAGCCCGACGGACAGGGGCGAGATCGAGCAGTACTTC
.,TRBJ2-7,TRBV5-8,.,CASSLESGLPPSYEQYF,TGTGCCAGCAGCTTGGAGAGCGGACTACCACCATCCTACGAGCAGTACTTC
few,TRBJ1-5,TRBV28,.,CASGFQPQHF,TGTGCCAGCGGCTTTCAGCCCCAGCATTTT
.,TRBJ2-1,TRBV6-5,.,CASRGAENEQFF,TGTGCCAGCAGGGGGGCAGAGAATGAGCAGTTCTTC
.,TRBJ2-7,TRBV7-2,TRBD2,CASSLEARGAPYEQYF,TGTGCCAGCAGCTTAGAAGCGCGGGGGGCTCCCTACGAGCAGTACTTC
few,TRBJ1-4,TRBV9,.,CASSGGPNEKLFF,TGTGCCAGCAGCGGGGGCCCTAATGAAAAACTGTTTTTT
.,TRBJ1-4,TRBV28,TRBD1,CASSRMGQGEKLFF,TGTGCCAGCAGTCGGATGGGACAGGGTGAAAAACTGTTTTTT
.,TRBJ2-7,TRBV11-2,.,CASSPRRGTGAYEQYF,TGTGCCAGCAGCCCTAGGCGTGGGACGGGGGCCTACGAGCAGTACTTC
.,TRBJ1-2,TRBV18,TRBD1,CASSPERTGNYGYTF,TGTGCCAGCTCACCGGAAAGGACAGGGAACTATGGCTACACCTTC
.,TRBJ2-5,TRBV25-1,.,CASSGSGSRRQETQYF,TGTGCCAGCAGTGGTAGCGGAAGTCGTCGACAAGAGACCCAGTACTTC
once,TRBJ2-3,TRBV2,.,CASRPPGSDTQYF,TGTGCCAGCAGGCCGCCGGGGTCAGATACGCAGTATTTT
.,TRBJ2-7,TRBV5-1,TRBD1,CASSGTGSYEQYF,TGCGCCAGCAGCGGGACAGGGTCCTACGAGCAGTACTTC
.,TRBJ2-1,TRBV6-6,.,CASSFSSNEQFF,TGTGCCAGCAGTTTTAGTTCCAATGAGCAGTTCTTC
once,TRBJ1-2,TRBV6-1,.,CASSEDSSPYGYTF,TGTGCCAGCAGTGAAGACAGCAGCCCCTATGGCTACACCTTC
.,TRBJ2-4,TRBV9,.,CASSVSGGPNIQYF,TGTGCCAGCAGCGTCTCCGGGGGGCCAAACATTCAGTACTTC
.,TRBJ1-2,TRBV27,TRBD1,CASSLGQGGGYTF,TGTGCCAGCAGTTTGGGCCAGGGGGGAGGCTACACCTTC
few,TRBJ1-4,TRBV6-6,TRBD1,CASSPTGGMYEKLFF,TGTGCCAGCAGTCCGACAGGGGGAATGTATGAAAAACTGTTTTTT
.,TRBJ2-7,TRBV5-1,TRBD2,CASRETGGVYEQYF,TGCGCCAGCAGAGAAACGGGAGGCGTCTACGAGCAGTACTTC
.,TRBJ1-2,TRBV6-5,.,CASSYSMGGGYTF,TGTGCCAGCAGTTACTCAATGGGAGGAGGCTACACCTTC
.,TRBJ2-4,TRBV25-1,.,CASSEGHGGNIQYF,TGTGCCAGCAGTGAAGGCCACGGCGGGAACATTCAGTACTTC
.,TRBJ2-1,TRBV9,TRBD1,CASSPTPIYRDRDVNEQFF,TGTGCCAGCAGCCCGACTCCCATTTACCGGGACAGGGATGTAAATGAGCAGTTCTTC
.,TRBJ2-1,TRBV27,TRBD1,CASRQADRGGDYNEQFF,TGTGCCAGCAGACAGGCGGACAGGGGGGGGGATTACAATGAGCAGTTCTTC
.,TRBJ2-2,TRBV7-2,TRBD2,CATPGTSGRNTGELFF,TGTGCCACACCCGGGACTAGCGGGAGGAACACCGGGGAGCTGTTTTTT
.,TRBJ1-1,TRBV9,.,CASSVLEGTEAFF,TGTGCCAGCAGCGTATTGGAGGGAACTGAAGCTTTCTTT
.,TRBJ2-3,TRBV7-9,TRBD2,CASNPWISGGTDTQYF,TGTGCCAGCAACCCTTGGATCAGCGGGGGGACAGATACGCAGTATTTT
.,TRBJ1-2,TRBV5-1,TRBD1,CASSQTGTGDGYTF,TGCGCCAGCAGCCAAACCGGGACAGGGGATGGCTACACCTTC
.,TRBJ2-4,TRBV9,TRBD2,CASTPGKRGGDIQYF,TGTGCCAGCACCCCCGGGAAACGGGGGGGGGACATTCAGTACTTC
.,TRBJ2-5,TRBV11-3,.,CASSLGGRAETQYF,TGTGCCAGCAGCTTAGGCGGCAGGGCAGAGACCCAGTACTTC
.,TRBJ1-2,TRBV7-9,TRBD1,CSSSPSQRDRVGRYGYTF,TGTTCCAGCAGCCCTTCCCAACGGGACAGGGTAGGAAGATATGGCTACACCTTC
once,TRBJ1-2,TRBV25-1,.,CASSEGRGSTNYGYTF,TGTGCCAGCAGTGAGGGACGGGGGTCCACTAACTATGGCTACACCTTC
.,TRBJ1-2,TRBV5-1,TRBD1,CASSRTGGDYGYTF,TGCGCCAGCAGCCGGACAGGGGGCGACTATGGCTACACCTTC
few,TRBJ1-2,TRBV9,TRBD1,CASSAGQGSGYTF,TGTGCCAGCAGCGCGGGACAGGGGAGTGGCTACACCTTC
.,TRBJ1-2,TRBV5-4,.,CASSIQPSGSGGYTF,TGTGCCAGCAGCATCCAACCCTCCGGGAGCGGAGGCTACACCTTC
once,TRBJ2-3,TRBV4-3,TRBD2,CASSQAFTSGRADTQYF,TGCGCCAGCAGCCAAGCCTTCACTAGCGGGAGGGCAGATACGCAGTATTTT
.,TRBJ2-7,TRBV11-3,.,CASSLASGRPYEQYF,TGTGCCAGCAGCTTAGCCAGCGGGCGCCCCTACGAGCAGTACTTC
few,TRBJ2-3,TRBV2,.,CASTKSGLSTDTQYF,TGTGCCAGCACGAAGAGCGGACTAAGCACAGATACGCAGTATTTT
.,TRBJ2-7,TRBV7-2,TRBD2,CASSLGNSGYEQYF,TGTGCCAGCAGCTTAGGGAATAGCGGGTACGAGCAGTACTTC
.,TRBJ2-5,TRBV5-4,TRBD2,CASSPERGIPQETQYF,TGTGCCAGCAGCCCCGAGCGGGGGATCCCCCAAGAGACCCAGTACTTC
.,TRBJ2-1,TRBV11-2,TRBD2,CASSLRAGRAYNEQFF,TGTGCCAGCAGCTTAAGGGCCGGGAGGGCCTACAATGAGCAGTTCTTC
.,TRBJ1-4,TRBV5-1,.,CASKSEGVGEKLFF,TGCGCCAGCAAGTCTGAAGGGGTTGGGGAAAAACTGTTTTTT